Presented here are 31 T cell receptor beta chains from one specimen sequenced in a study of T cells in Graves' hyperthyroidism and ophthalmopathy. There were TCR beta CDR3 regions amplified from RNA transcripts. HTBI primers drove first-round RT-PCR of the TCR CDR3. TCRdb redid the calling of the multiplex PCR reads with MiXCR, one entry per CDR3 protein. The top ten hold approximately 60% of the sample, which has 250,000 to 350,000 distinct CDR3 sequences, approximately 15% seen once. Sequencing input: blood. Receptors were obtained from a woman aged 55-69 years with Graves' ophthalmopathy.

This clonotype was detected ten times or more. The V gene is TRBV2, the J gene TRBJ1-5; weak D call: TRBD1 (5 bases). The CDR3 is made up of 14 amino acids. The V gene's germline CDR1 is SNHLY and CDR2 FYNNEI. Deletions cut 7 bases from V and 4 bases from J, with 14 bases between. For the CDR3, the DNA is TGTGCCAGCACCGCCCCAGGGACTAATCAGCCCCAGCATTTT. Translation: CASTAPGTNQPQHF.

The chain has TRBV19 and TRBJ1-2, with D hard to call. Germline values: CDR1 LNHDA, CDR2 SQIVND (reference sequence). Deletions cut 6 bases from V and 3 bases from J, with 5 bases between. The CDR3 totals 11 residues. CDR3 sequence: CASRVYYGYTF. The CDR3 DNA follows: TGTGCCAGTAGGGTTTACTATGGCTACACCTTC.

The chain recombines TRBV5-1 with TRBJ2-7, with TRBD1 identical over 7 bases. The CDR3 is made up of 14 amino acids. Germline trimming cut 4 bases from V and 1 base from J; bases unmatched to any gene: 5. CDR1 and CDR2 from the germline V gene are SGHRS and YFSETQ. CDR3 protein: CASSIRQGSYEQYF. The DNA for the CDR3 is TGCGCCAGCAGCATTAGACAGGGATCCTACGAGCAGTACTTC.

This clonotype occurred a few times. The chain links TRBV5-1 to TRBJ2-5; 8 bases agree with TRBD2. Trimming cost V 0 bases and J 5 bases; bases outside gene matches: 9. Per germline, CDR1 SGHRS and CDR2 YFSETQ. The CDR3 loop spans 16 amino acids. The CDR3 nucleotides read TGCGCCAGCAGCTTGGCCAGCGGGGGATTAGAGGAGACCCAGTACTTC. Translation: CASSLASGGLEETQYF. The complete variable domain, with remaining parts taken from reference TRBV5-1 and TRBJ2-5, reads KAGVTQTPRYLIKTRGQQVTLSCSPISGHRSVSWYQQTPGQGLQFLFEYFSETQRNKGNFPGRFSGRQFSNSRSEMNVSTLELGDSALYLCASSLASGGLEETQYFGPGTRLLVL.

This clonotype was found a few times. At one of its ends the junction is not consistent with the germline gene, which may arise from a read error. V is TRBV7-7 and J is TRBJ2-2; tentative D call: TRBD1 (6 bases). This CDR3 contains 16 residues. Germline-derived CDR1 and CDR2 are SSHAT and FNYEAQ (reference sequence). CDR3 residues: CASTPRATQGTGELFF. The CDR3, as DNA: TGTGCTAGCACCCCTAGGGCCACCCAGGGGACCGGGGAGCTGTTTTTT.

At least ten counts were recorded for this clonotype. The gene calls are TRBV4-2 and TRBJ1-5; D is possibly TRBD1 (5 bases). Trimming removed 3 bases at V and 2 bases at J, with 11 bases between. The CDR3 has 15 amino acids. Germline assignment: CDR1 LGHNA and CDR2 YNFKEQ. The CDR3 here is CASSQQGTGNQPQHF. The CDR3 region has the DNA TGTGCCAGCAGCCAGCAAGGGACGGGCAATCAGCCCCAGCATTTT.

This clonotype was found a few times. The chain employs TRBV11-2 and TRBJ1-1, with D tentatively TRBD1 (5 bases). V lost 7 bases, J lost 4 bases, and 16 bases lay in between. The germline CDR1 and CDR2 sequences are SGHAT and FQNNGV. The CDR3 length is 14 residues. The CDR3 sequence: CASTLRDGGTEAFF. The CDR3 DNA is TGTGCCAGCACCCTTAGGGACGGCGGCACTGAAGCTTTCTTT.

The chain couples TRBV7-9 to TRBJ2-3; D is possibly TRBD2 (6 bases). Between the trimmed V and J ends, which lost 1 base and 2 bases, there was a span of 10 bases. This CDR3 comprises 15 residues. In germline, CDR1 is SEHNR, CDR2 FQNEAQ (reference sequence). The CDR3 sequence: CASSLVAGLTDTQYF. DNA of the CDR3: TGTGCCAGCAGCTTAGTTGCGGGGCTCACAGATACGCAGTATTTT.

This clonotype was picked up many times. The rearrangement uses TRBV20-1 and TRBJ2-1, with 13 bases identical to TRBD2. With V trimmed by 2 bases and J by 7 bases, 8 bases remained unmatched. The CDR3 sequence is 16 residues long. Germline values: CDR1 DFQATT, CDR2 SNEGSKA (reference sequence). The CDR3 bases are TGCAGTGCTAGACCCCTGGGACTAGCGGGACTGAATGAGCAGTTCTTC. This encodes CSARPLGLAGLNEQFF.

Many counts were recorded for this clonotype. The chain is built from TRBV5-4 and TRBJ1-1; D is ambiguous. The CDR3 is made up of 12 amino acids. CDR1 and CDR2 (germline): SGHNT, YYREEE (reference sequence). Between the trimmed V and J ends, which lost 0 bases and 7 bases, there was a span of 7 bases. CDR3 sequence reads: CASSLGNGEAFF. DNA for the CDR3: TGTGCCAGCAGCTTGGGTAACGGTGAAGCTTTCTTT.

This sequence joins TRBV19 and TRBJ1-1; D is ambiguous. The V end was cut by 6 bases, the J end by 4 bases, with 9 bases between. In germline, CDR1 is LNHDA, CDR2 SQIVND (reference sequence). The CDR3 contains 12 residues. The CDR3 spells CASRRGFTEAFF. In DNA, the CDR3 is TGTGCCAGTAGGCGAGGGTTCACTGAAGCTTTCTTT.

In the case of this clonotype: A clone one base away is much larger, so this may be a read error. The CDR3, as DNA: TGCGCCAGCAGCCGGGAATCGGACGAGGCCTCCTACGAGCAGTACTTC. This sequence encodes CASSRESDEASYEQYF. J is TRBJ2-7 and V is TRBV4-3; D not resolved. Trimming left V 4 bases short and J 0 bases short, with 16 bases between. Germline V gene lookup returns CDR1 LGHNA and CDR2 YSLEER. The CDR3 contains 16 residues.

On this clonotype itself: A clone one base away is much larger, so this may be a read error. The genes are TRBV7-2 and TRBJ2-4, with D possibly TRBD1 on 6 matching bases. Trimming removed 11 bases at V and 12 bases at J, with 17 bases between. The CDR3 is 11 residues long. Germline V gives CDR1 SGHTA, CDR2 FQGNSA. The CDR3 DNA follows: TGTGCCGTGGCAGGGGCGTACACTCAGTACTTC. This gives the protein CAVAGAYTQYF.

The CDR3 DNA follows: TGTGCCAGCAGTTCGCGCCCCCCGGGACTAGCGGGGCATGAAGAGACCCAGTACTTC. Its translation is CASSSRPPGLAGHEETQYF. This chain joins TRBV27 and TRBJ2-5, with TRBD2 identical over 13 bases. Trimming took 4 bases from V and 3 from J; bases not matched to a gene: 14. CDR3 length equals 19 residues. Germline V CDR1 and CDR2: MNHEY, SMNVEV (reference sequence).

The chain is built from TRBV3-1 and TRBJ2-1; a possible D gene is TRBD2 (5 bases). Trimming removed 1 base at V and 5 bases at J, with 12 bases between. The CDR3 extends over 15 amino acids. Germline V gene data show CDR1 as LGHDT and CDR2 as YNNKEL (reference sequence). CDR3 residues: CASSQGPGNHNEQFF. Here the CDR3 DNA reads TGTGCCAGCAGCCAAGGTCCGGGGAACCACAATGAGCAGTTCTTC.

This clonotype was counted at least ten times. The chain employs TRBV7-2 and TRBJ1-3, with unresolved D. The CDR3 consists of 13 residues. CDR1 SGHTA and CDR2 FQGNSA come from the germline V gene. The V gene lost 5 bases and the J gene lost 3 bases, with 8 bases spanning the gap. This CDR3 reads CASSRSFGNTIYF. In nucleotides, the CDR3 is TGTGCCAGCAGCCGCAGCTTTGGAAACACCATATATTTT.

CDR3: CATRDREYQPQHF. As DNA, the CDR3 is TGTGCCACAAGGGACAGGGAATATCAGCCCCAGCATTTT. The chain carries TRBV28 and TRBJ1-5; the match to TRBD1 covers 9 bases. The CDR3 length is 13 residues. The V gene end was trimmed by 10 bases and the J gene end by 5 bases; junction bases not matched to a gene: 6. From germline, CDR1 is MDHEN and CDR2 SYDVKM.

V usage is TRBV19 and J usage is TRBJ2-7; 7 bases align to TRBD2. This CDR3 is built from 15 residues. V was clipped by 5 bases and J by 2 bases; unmatched bases: 9. Germline CDR1 is LNHDA and CDR2 is SQIVND (reference sequence). The CDR3, as DNA: TGTGCCAGTAGTTACGGAAAGCGGGGTCCCTACGAGCAGTACTTC. Amino acid sequence: CASSYGKRGPYEQYF.

In its sample, this clonotype was seen many times. This chain joins TRBV7-9 and TRBJ1-3; D remains unclear. Germline CDR1 is SEHNR and CDR2 is FQNEAQ (reference sequence). V was cut by 6 bases and J by 8 bases, with 11 bases left in between. The CDR3 contains 12 residues. Here the CDR3 DNA reads TGTGCCAGCAGTTCCCGCCCGGACACCATATATTTT. This encodes CASSSRPDTIYF.

This clonotype was observed a few times. The rearrangement uses TRBV27 and TRBJ1-5, with no clear D. Germline V gene data show CDR1 as MNHEY and CDR2 as SMNVEV (reference sequence). The germline V and J ends were trimmed by 3 bases and 4 bases, with 13 bases remaining between them. There are 15 residues in the CDR3. The DNA for the CDR3 is TGTGCCAGCAGTTTTAGCCCCATGTCAAATCAGCCCCAGCATTTT. Amino acids: CASSFSPMSNQPQHF.

The gene calls are TRBV3-1 and TRBJ1-1, with a tentative D call TRBD1 (5 bases). Germline V lookup: CDR1 LGHDT, CDR2 YNNKEL (reference sequence). V gave up 3 bases and J gave up 8 bases, with 7 bases separating them. This CDR3 has 11 residues. CDR3 in amino acids: CASSHGGEAFF. CDR3 sequence (DNA): TGTGCCAGCAGCCACGGGGGGGAAGCTTTCTTT. The full variable domain, with the rest looked up from reference TRBV3-1 and TRBJ1-1, is DTAVSQTPKYLVTQMGNDKSIKCEQNLGHDTMYWYKQDSKKFLKIMFSYNNKELIINETVPNRFSPKSPDKAHLNLHINSLELGDSAVYFCASSHGGEAFFGQGTRLTVV.

This clonotype showed up many times. The chain employs TRBV5-1 and TRBJ2-2; TRBD2 is a possible D gene (6 bases). This CDR3 spans 15 amino acids. The germline V gene has CDR1 SGHRS and CDR2 YFSETQ. The germline V and J ends were trimmed by 6 bases and 1 base, with 13 bases remaining between them. The CDR3 coding sequence is TGCGCCAGCACCGATAGCGGAAGGAACACCGGGGAGCTGTTTTTT. It codes for CASTDSGRNTGELFF.

Note on this clonotype: This may be a read error: a much more frequent sequence differs by one nucleotide. The chain joins TRBV12-3 or TRBV12-4 to TRBJ1-3; D ambiguous. CDR3 length equals 16 residues. The V gene lost 6 bases and the J gene lost 0 bases, with 15 bases spanning the gap. DNA for the CDR3: TGTGCCAGCAGCGGAACAGATCCTCTCTCTGGAAACACCATATATTTT. Translated: CASSGTDPLSGNTIYF.

The chain combines TRBV7-2 with TRBJ1-6; D is undetermined. V gave up 5 bases and J gave up 9 bases, with 11 bases separating them. The CDR3 sequence is 13 residues long. Germline V gene lookup returns CDR1 SGHTA and CDR2 FQGNSA. CDR3 DNA: TGTGCCAGCAGCCCTCTCGGTATTTCACCCCTCCACTTT. It codes for CASSPLGISPLHF.

The genes are TRBV4-3 and TRBJ2-3; D gene ambiguous. The CDR3 sequence is 17 residues long. The germline V gene encodes CDR1 LGHNA and CDR2 YSLEER. Deletions cut 0 bases from V and 0 bases from J, with 13 bases between. The CDR3 spells CASSQDLGPASTDTQYF. The CDR3 DNA follows: TGCGCCAGCAGCCAAGATCTAGGGCCCGCTAGCACAGATACGCAGTATTTT.

Many counts were recorded for this clonotype. The chain recombines TRBV7-3 with TRBJ1-6; D call uncertain. V shed 5 bases and J shed 10 bases, with 12 bases lying between them. The CDR3 runs to 13 residues. The germline V gene has CDR1 SGHTA and CDR2 FQGTGA. CDR3 in amino acids: CASSKTQGSPLHF. CDR3 DNA: TGTGCCAGCAGCAAGACCCAAGGATCACCCCTCCACTTT.

This clonotype has ten or more counts. V usage is TRBV10-2 and J usage is TRBJ1-5, with D uncertain. Germline V gives CDR1 WSHSY, CDR2 SAAADI. With 2 bases removed from V and 3 bases from J, the gap between germline ends came to 8 bases. This CDR3 contains 14 residues. This CDR3 reads CASSEEHINQPQHF. CDR3 in DNA: TGCGCCAGCAGTGAGGAACATATCAATCAGCCCCAGCATTTT.

This clonotype was detected a few times. The genes are TRBV11-2 and TRBJ1-5; weak D call: TRBD1 (5 bases). The CDR3 loop spans 16 amino acids. Germline loops: CDR1 SGHAT, CDR2 FQNNGV. Trimming cost V 5 bases and J 4 bases, with 18 bases left between them. The CDR3 loop is CASSPPRGVRNQPQHF. CDR3 in DNA: TGTGCCAGCAGCCCGCCAAGAGGGGTACGGAATCAGCCCCAGCATTTT. The complete variable domain, with remaining parts taken from reference TRBV11-2 and TRBJ1-5, reads EAGVAQSPRYKIIEKRQSVAFWCNPISGHATLYWYQQILGQGPKLLIQFQNNGVVDDSQLPKDRFSAERLKGVDSTLKIQPAKLEDSAVYLCASSPPRGVRNQPQHFGDGTRLSIL.

This clonotype was counted a few times. The J gene is TRBJ1-6, the V gene TRBV20-1; 7 bases line up with TRBD1. Per germline, CDR1 DFQATT and CDR2 SNEGSKA (reference sequence). The CDR3 spans 17 residues. J was trimmed by 3 bases and V by 3 bases; bases with no gene match: 11. The DNA of the CDR3 is TGCAGTGCTAGCCCGGGACAGCACCTGGGCTATAATTCACCCCTCCACTTT. Translation gives CSASPGQHLGYNSPLHF.

This clonotype was seen at least ten times. The genes are TRBV18 and TRBJ2-3; no clear D. From germline, CDR1 is KGHSH and CDR2 LQKENI. Trimming left V 0 bases short and J 3 bases short, with 4 bases between. This CDR3 has 13 amino acids. The CDR3 loop is CASSPPGTDTQYF. Here the CDR3 DNA reads TGTGCCAGCTCACCACCGGGAACAGATACGCAGTATTTT.

The rearrangement joins TRBV6-5 to TRBJ1-1, with D possibly being TRBD1 (5 bases). Germline V lookup: CDR1 MNHEY, CDR2 SVGAGI. The CDR3 is 15 amino acids. Trimming left V 2 bases short and J 10 bases short, with 20 bases between. The CDR3 protein is CASSYRSRDPRGAFF. In DNA form, the CDR3 reads TGTGCCAGCAGTTACAGGTCCCGGGACCCTCGGGGAGCTTTCTTT.